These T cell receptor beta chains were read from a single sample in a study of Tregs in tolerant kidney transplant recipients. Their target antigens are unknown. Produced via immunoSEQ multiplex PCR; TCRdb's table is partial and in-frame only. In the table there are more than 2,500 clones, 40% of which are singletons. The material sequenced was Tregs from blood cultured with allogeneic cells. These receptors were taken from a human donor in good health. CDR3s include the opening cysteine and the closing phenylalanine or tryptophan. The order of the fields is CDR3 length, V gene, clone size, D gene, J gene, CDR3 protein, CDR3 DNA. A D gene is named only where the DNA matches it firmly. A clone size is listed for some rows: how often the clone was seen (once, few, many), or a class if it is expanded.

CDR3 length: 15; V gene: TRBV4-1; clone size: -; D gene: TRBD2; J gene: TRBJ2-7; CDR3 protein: CASSQGGLAWNEQYF; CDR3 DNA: TGCGCCAGCAGCCAAGGGGGACTAGCGTGGAACGAGCAGTACTTC
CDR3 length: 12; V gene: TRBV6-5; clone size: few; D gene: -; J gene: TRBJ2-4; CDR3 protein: CASTGPKNIQYF; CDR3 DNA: TGTGCCAGTACAGGGCCCAAAAACATTCAGTACTTC
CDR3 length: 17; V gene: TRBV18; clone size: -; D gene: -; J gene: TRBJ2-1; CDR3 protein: CASSPRQGGSSYNEQFF; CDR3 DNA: TGTGCCAGCTCACCACGGCAGGGCGGGTCCTCCTACAATGAGCAGTTCTTC
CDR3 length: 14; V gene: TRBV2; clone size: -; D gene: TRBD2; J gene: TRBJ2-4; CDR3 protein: CASSDRDYRNIQYF; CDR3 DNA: TGTGCCAGCAGTGACCGGGACTACAGAAACATTCAGTACTTC
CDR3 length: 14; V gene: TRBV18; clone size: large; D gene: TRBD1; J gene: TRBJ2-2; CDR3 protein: CASSPGQSTGELFF; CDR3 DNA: TGTGCCAGCTCACCGGGACAGTCCACCGGGGAGCTGTTTTTT
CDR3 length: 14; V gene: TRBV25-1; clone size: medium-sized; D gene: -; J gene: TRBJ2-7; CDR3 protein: CASSRWDIAYEQYF; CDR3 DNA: TGTGCCAGCAGTAGATGGGACATTGCCTACGAGCAGTACTTC
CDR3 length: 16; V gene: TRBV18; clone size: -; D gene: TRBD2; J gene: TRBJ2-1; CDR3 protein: CASSPISAGRYNEQFF; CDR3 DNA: TGTGCCAGCTCACCAATTTCTGCCGGGAGGTACAATGAGCAGTTCTTC
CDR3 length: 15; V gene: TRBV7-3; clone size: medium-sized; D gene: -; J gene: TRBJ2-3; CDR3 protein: CASSLGVLGTDTQYF; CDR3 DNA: TGTGCCAGCAGCTTAGGGGTCTTAGGGACAGATACGCAGTATTTT
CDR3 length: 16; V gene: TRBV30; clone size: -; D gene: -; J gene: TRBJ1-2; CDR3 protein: CAWRNKAGNLPYGYTF; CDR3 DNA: TGTGCCTGGAGGAATAAGGCGGGGAATCTTCCCTATGGCTACACCTTC
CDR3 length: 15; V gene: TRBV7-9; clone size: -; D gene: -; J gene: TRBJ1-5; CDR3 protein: CASSLGTNSNQPQHF; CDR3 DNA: TGTGCCAGCAGCTTAGGTACTAATAGCAATCAGCCCCAGCATTTT
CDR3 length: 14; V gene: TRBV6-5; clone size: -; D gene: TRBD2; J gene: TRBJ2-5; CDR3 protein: CASSYKTSGGRQYF; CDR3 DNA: TGTGCCAGCAGTTACAAGACTAGCGGGGGTCGCCAGTACTTC
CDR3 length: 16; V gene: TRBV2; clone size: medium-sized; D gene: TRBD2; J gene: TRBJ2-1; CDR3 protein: CASSAPAGVSYNEQFF; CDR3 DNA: TGTGCCAGCAGTGCCCCAGCGGGAGTATCCTACAATGAGCAGTTCTTC
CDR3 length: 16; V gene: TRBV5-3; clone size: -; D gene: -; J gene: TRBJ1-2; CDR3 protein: CARSLDLGVGNYGYTF; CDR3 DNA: TGTGCCAGAAGCTTGGACCTCGGGGTAGGTAACTATGGCTACACCTTC
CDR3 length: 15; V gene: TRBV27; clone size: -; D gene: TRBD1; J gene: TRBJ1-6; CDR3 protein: CASRAQGARGSPLHF; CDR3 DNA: TGTGCCAGCCGTGCTCAGGGGGCGCGGGGCTCACCCCTCCACTTT
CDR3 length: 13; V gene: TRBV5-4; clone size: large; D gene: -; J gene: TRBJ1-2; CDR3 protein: CASSFTPSYGYTF; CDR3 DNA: TGTGCCAGCAGCTTTACACCTAGCTATGGCTACACCTTC
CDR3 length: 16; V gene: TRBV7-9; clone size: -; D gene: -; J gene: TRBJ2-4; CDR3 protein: CASSPDRTLAKNIQYF; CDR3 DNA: TGTGCCAGCAGCCCAGACAGAACACTAGCCAAAAACATTCAGTACTTC
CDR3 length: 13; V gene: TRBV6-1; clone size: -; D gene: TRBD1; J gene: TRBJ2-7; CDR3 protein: CASRRTGNYEQYF; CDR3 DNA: TGTGCCAGCAGGCGGACAGGGAACTACGAGCAGTACTTC
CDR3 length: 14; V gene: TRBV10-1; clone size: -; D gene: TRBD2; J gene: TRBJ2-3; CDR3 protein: CATSTSGSTDTQYF; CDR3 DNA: TGCGCCACCTCGACTAGCGGGAGCACAGATACGCAGTATTTT
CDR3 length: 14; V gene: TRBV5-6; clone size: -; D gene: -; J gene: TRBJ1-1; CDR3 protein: CASSLLRGNTEAFF; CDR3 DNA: TGTGCCAGCAGCTTGTTGAGGGGGAACACTGAAGCTTTCTTT
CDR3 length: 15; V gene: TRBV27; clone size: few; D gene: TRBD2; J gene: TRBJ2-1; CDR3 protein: CATKVGLAPYNEQFF; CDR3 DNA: TGTGCCACCAAGGTAGGACTAGCGCCCTACAATGAGCAGTTCTTC
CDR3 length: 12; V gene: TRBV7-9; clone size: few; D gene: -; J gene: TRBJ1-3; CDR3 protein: CASSFGGNTIYF; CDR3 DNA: TGTGCCAGCAGCTTCGGAGGAAACACCATATATTTT
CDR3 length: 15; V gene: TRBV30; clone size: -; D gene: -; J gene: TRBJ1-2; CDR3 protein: CAWTPRDALIYGYTF; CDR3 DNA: TGTGCCTGGACCCCCCGGGACGCTCTGATCTATGGCTACACCTTC
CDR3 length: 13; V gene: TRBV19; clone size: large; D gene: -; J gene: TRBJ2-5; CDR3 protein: CASSLRRRETQYF; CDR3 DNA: TGTGCCAGTAGTCTTCGAAGGAGAGAGACCCAGTACTTC
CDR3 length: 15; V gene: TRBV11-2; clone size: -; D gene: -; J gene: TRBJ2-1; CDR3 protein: CASSLVYSSYNEQFF; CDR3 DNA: TGTGCCAGCAGCTTAGTGTATAGCTCCTACAATGAGCAGTTCTTC
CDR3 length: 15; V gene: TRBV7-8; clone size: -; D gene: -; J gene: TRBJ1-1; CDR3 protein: CASSSLRAPNTEAFF; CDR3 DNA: TGTGCCAGCAGCTCCCTTCGGGCCCCGAACACTGAAGCTTTCTTT
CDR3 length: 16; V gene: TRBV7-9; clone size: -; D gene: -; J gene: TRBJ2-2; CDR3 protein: CASSLNSYVGTGELFF; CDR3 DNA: TGTGCCAGCAGCTTAAACTCATACGTTGGCACCGGGGAGCTGTTTTTT
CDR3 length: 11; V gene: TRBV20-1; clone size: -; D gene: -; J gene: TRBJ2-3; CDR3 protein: CSAARTDTQYF; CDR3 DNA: TGCAGTGCTGCTCGCACAGATACGCAGTATTTT
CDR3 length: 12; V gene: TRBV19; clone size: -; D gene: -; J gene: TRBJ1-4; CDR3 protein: CASSIRREKLFF; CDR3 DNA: TGTGCCAGTAGTATTCGGAGAGAAAAACTGTTTTTT
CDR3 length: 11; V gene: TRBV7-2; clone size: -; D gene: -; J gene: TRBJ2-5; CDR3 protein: CASSYRETQYF; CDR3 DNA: TGTGCCAGCAGCTACAGAGAGACCCAGTACTTC
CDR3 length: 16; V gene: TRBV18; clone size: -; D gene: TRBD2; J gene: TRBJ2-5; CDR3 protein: CASSPARLSGEETQYF; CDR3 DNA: TGTGCCAGCTCACCGGCACGGCTTAGCGGGGAAGAGACCCAGTACTTC
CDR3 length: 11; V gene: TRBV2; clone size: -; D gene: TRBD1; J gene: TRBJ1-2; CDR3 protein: CASRLGQGRTF; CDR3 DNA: TGTGCCAGCAGATTAGGACAGGGCAGAACCTTC
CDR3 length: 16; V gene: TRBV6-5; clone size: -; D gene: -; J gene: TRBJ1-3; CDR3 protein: CASSYSSSTVGNTIYF; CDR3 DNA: TGTGCCAGCAGTTACTCGAGTAGTACCGTTGGAAACACCATATATTTT
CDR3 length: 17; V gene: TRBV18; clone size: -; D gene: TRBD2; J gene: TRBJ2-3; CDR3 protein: CASSARLAGGWKDTQYF; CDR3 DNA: TGTGCCAGCTCAGCACGACTAGCGGGAGGGTGGAAAGATACGCAGTATTTT
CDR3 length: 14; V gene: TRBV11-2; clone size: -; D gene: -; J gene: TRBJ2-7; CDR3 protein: CASSQAGTSHEQYF; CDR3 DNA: TGTGCCAGCAGCCAAGCCGGGACATCCCACGAGCAGTACTTC
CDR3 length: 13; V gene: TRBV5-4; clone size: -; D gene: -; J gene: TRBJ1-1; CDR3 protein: CASSLGPLTEAFF; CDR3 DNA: TGTGCCAGCAGCTTAGGTCCCCTCACTGAAGCTTTCTTT
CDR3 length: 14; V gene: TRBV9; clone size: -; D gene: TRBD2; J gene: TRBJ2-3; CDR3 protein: CASSVGLAEDTQYF; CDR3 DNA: TGTGCCAGCAGCGTAGGACTAGCGGAAGATACGCAGTATTTT
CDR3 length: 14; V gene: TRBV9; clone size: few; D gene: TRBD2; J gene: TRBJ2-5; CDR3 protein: CASSAPGLATTQYF; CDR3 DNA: TGTGCCAGCAGCGCACCGGGACTAGCGACAACCCAGTACTTC
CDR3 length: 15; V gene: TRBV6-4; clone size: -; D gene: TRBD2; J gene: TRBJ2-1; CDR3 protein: CASSVGTSGYNEQFF; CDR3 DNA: TGTGCCAGCAGCGTTGGGACTAGCGGATACAATGAGCAGTTCTTC
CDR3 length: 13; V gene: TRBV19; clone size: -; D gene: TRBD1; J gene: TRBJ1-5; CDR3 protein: CATKGQRNQPQHF; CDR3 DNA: TGTGCCACCAAGGGACAGCGTAATCAGCCCCAGCATTTT
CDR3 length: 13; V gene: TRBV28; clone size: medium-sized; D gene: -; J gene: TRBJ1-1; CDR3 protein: CASSAPLNTEAFF; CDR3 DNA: TGTGCCAGCAGTGCTCCCTTGAACACTGAAGCTTTCTTT
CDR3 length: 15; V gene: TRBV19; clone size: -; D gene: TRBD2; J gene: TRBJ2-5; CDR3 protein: CASSIIAGVRETQYF; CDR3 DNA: TGTGCCAGTAGTATCATAGCGGGAGTCCGAGAGACCCAGTACTTC
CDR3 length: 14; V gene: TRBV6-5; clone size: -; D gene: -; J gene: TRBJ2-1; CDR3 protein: CASSSSLGYNEQFF; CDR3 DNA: TGTGCCAGCAGTTCGTCTCTGGGCTACAATGAGCAGTTCTTC
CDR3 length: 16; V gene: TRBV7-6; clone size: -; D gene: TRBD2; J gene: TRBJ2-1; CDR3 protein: CASSLRAGGERNEQFF; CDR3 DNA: TGTGCCAGCAGCTTAAGAGCGGGAGGGGAACGCAATGAGCAGTTCTTC
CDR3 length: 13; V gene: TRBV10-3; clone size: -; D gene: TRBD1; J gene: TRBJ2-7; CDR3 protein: CAIADRGYYEQYF; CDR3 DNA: TGTGCCATCGCTGACAGGGGCTACTACGAGCAGTACTTC
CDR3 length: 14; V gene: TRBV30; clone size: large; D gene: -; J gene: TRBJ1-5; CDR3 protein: CAWSVGLFNQPQHF; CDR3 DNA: TGTGCCTGGAGTGTTGGTCTATTCAATCAGCCCCAGCATTTT
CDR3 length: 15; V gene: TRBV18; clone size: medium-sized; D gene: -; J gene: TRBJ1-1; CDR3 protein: CASSAPGAPGTEAFF; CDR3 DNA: TGTGCCAGCTCTGCCCCAGGGGCCCCCGGCACTGAAGCTTTCTTT
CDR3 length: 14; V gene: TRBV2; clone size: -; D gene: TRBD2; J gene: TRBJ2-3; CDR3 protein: CASNLAGGLDTQYF; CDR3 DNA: TGTGCCAGCAATTTAGCGGGAGGGTTAGATACGCAGTATTTT
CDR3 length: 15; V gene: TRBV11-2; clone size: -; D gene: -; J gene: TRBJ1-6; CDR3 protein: CASSLLGSFNSPLHF; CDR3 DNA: TGTGCCAGCAGCCTGTTGGGCTCCTTCAATTCACCCCTCCACTTT
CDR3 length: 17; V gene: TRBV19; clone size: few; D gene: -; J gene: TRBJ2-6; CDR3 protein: CASSTGDVGSGANVLTF; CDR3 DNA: TGTGCCAGTAGTACCGGGGACGTAGGCTCTGGGGCCAACGTCCTGACTTTC
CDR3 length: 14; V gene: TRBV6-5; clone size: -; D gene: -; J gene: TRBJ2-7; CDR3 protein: CASSPFWSSYEQYF; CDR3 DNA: TGTGCCAGCAGCCCATTCTGGAGCTCCTACGAGCAGTACTTC